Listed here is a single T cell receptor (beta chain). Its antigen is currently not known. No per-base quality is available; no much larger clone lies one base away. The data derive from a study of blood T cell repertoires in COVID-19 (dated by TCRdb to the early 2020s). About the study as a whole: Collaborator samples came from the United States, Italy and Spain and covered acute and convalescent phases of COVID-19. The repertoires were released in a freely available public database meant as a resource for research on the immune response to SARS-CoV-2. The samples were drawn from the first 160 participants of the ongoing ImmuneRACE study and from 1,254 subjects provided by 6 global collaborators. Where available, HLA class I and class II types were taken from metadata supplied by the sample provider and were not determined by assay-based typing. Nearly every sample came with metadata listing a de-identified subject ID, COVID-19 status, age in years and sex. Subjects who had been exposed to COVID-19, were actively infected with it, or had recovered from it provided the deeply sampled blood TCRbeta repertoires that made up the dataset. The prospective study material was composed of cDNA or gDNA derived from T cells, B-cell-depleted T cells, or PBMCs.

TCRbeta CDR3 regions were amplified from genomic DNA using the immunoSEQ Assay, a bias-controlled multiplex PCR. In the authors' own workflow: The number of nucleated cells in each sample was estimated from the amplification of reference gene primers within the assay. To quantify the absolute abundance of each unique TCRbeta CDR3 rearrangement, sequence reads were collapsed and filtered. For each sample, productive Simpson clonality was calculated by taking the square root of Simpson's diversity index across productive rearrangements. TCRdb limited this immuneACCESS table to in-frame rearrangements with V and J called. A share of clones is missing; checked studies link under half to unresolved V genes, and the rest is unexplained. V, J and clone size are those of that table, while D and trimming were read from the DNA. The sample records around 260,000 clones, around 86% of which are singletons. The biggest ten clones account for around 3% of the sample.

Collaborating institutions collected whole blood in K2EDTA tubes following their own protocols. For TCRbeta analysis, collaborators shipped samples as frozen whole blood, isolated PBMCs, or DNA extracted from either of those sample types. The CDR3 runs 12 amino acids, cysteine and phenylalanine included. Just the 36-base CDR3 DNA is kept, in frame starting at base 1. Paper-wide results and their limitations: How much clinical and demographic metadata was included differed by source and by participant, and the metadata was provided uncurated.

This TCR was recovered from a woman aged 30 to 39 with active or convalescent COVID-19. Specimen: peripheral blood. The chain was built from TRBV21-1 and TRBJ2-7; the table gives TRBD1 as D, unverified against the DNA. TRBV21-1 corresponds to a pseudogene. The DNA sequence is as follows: TGTGCCAGCACGGACAGGGACCACGAGCAGTACTTC. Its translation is CASTDRDHEQYF.